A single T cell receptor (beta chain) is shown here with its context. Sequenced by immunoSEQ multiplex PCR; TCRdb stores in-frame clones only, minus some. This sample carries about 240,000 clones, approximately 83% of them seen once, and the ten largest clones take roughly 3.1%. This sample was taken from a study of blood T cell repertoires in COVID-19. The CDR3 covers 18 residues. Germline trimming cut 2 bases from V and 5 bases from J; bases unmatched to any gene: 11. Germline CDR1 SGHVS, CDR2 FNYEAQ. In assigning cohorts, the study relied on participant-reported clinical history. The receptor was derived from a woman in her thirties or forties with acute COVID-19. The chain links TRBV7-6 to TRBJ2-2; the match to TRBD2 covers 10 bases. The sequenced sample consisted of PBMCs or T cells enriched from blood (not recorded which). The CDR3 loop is CASSLLAASGSRTGELFF. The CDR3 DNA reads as TGTGCCAGCAGCTTATTGGCGGCTAGCGGGAGTCGAACCGGGGAGCTGTTTTTT.